This TCR beta chain was sequenced for a study of regulatory T cells in long-lasting Graves disease. Described time point: newly diagnosed GD, antithyroid drugs for less than 3 months. Generation of the TCR library employed RNA extracted from PBMCs. This clonotype was counted many times. TCR beta libraries were built with iRepertoire HTBI primers and Arm-PCR of CDR3 regions. TCRdb reprocessed the multiplex PCR reads via MiXCR and lists one record per CDR3 protein. This table has 250,000 to 300,000 distinct CDR3 sequences, about 20% appearing once. These data also featured in a second study, about T cells in Graves' hyperthyroidism and ophthalmopathy. That publication notes: Most clonotypes that expanded in the thyroid above 0.001 also showed up in blood. Onset of ophthalmopathy came a median roughly 6.4 months after the model predicted it.

This clonotype originated in a woman in her 30s with Graves disease. The sequenced sample was peripheral blood mononuclear cells (PBMCs), obtained at new diagnosis, from a patient treated with antithyroid drugs.

CDR3 bases: TGTGCCAGTACCCAATCTACAGGGGGCGATAATTCACCCCTCCACTTT. Translating it yields CASTQSTGGDNSPLHF. The chain has TRBV19 and TRBJ1-6; 9 positions match TRBD1. The ends lost 7 bases at V and 5 bases at J; junction bases unmatched: 9. CDR1 is LNHDA, CDR2 SQIVND, per germline (reference sequence). The CDR3 totals 16 residues.